The T cell receptor beta chain described here comes from a study of blood T cells in healthy people across ages. The CDR3 has 13 residues. The V end lost 3 bases, the J end lost 7 bases, and 15 bases lay between the germline ends. CDR1 SQVTM and CDR2 ANQGSEA come from the germline V gene. Healthy Caucasian individuals from Russia aged about 6 to 90 served as donors. The second PCR ran about 6 to 12 cycles with a sample-barcoded 5' primer and J-beta primers. TCRdb fed the 5' RACE reads into MiXCR, producing one record per CDR3 protein. The data hold a few hundred thousand distinct CDR3 sequences, with more than 45% observed a single time.

This sequence joins TRBV29-1 and TRBJ1-2; the D gene is possibly TRBD1 (5 bases). The receptor comes from a man aged 55 to 69 in good health. The sequencing input was blood. For the CDR3, the DNA is TGCAGCGTTGATGGGGGGGTGAGTGGTGGCTACACCTTC. It is translated as CSVDGGVSGGYTF.